Reported below is one T cell receptor beta chain. Its antigen is undetermined. The record originates from a study of T cells in Graves' hyperthyroidism and ophthalmopathy. From germline, CDR1 is MGHDK and CDR2 SYGVNS. V was cut by 2 bases and J by 6 bases, with 23 bases left in between. The CDR3 is made up of 19 amino acids. RNA transcripts were the template for amplifying TCR beta CDR3 regions. HTBI primers drove first-round RT-PCR of the TCR CDR3. A single record per CDR3 protein comes from TCRdb applying MiXCR to the multiplex PCR reads. Of 300,000 to 400,000 distinct CDR3 sequences listed, approximately 22% are singletons. The source of the PBMCs was 8 to 10 ml of fresh peripheral blood. Findings and caveats of the study: Researchers found most expanded thyroid clonotypes above 0.001 in blood as well. Median prediction lead before ophthalmopathy onset was about 6.7 months with the model.

What was sequenced was blood. The sequence came from a woman aged 45-60 years with Graves' hyperthyroidism. J is TRBJ1-6 and V is TRBV25-1; possibly TRBD1 for D (5 bases). The CDR3 here is CASSEPRSGPGKSNSPLHF. CDR3 in DNA: TGTGCCAGCAGTGAACCCCGTTCGGGGCCTGGGAAGAGTAATTCACCCCTCCACTTT.